A selection of T cell receptor beta chains follows, all from one sample in a study of OX40 agonist ivuxolimab in advanced cancers. Sequencing used immunoSEQ multiplex PCR; TCRdb keeps in-frame clones, though not all of them. The sample holds some 66,000 clones, around 79% seen once. The sequenced sample was CD4+ or CD8+ T cells sorted from blood, obtained in a trial of the OX40 agonist ivuxolimab. The receptors shown here come from an adult with an advanced solid tumor such as melanoma, head and neck, liver or kidney cancer. Each CDR3 is given with its conserved first and last residue. D genes are given only for firm matches. The size entry is marked missing in some rows and otherwise reads once, few, many or a size class.

d_call: NA; clone_size: NA; j_call: TRBJ2-1; v_call: TRBV29-1; cdr3_nt: TGCAGCGTCGAGGGGGGGTCTCTTTCCAATGAGCAGTTCTTC; cdr3_aa: CSVEGGSLSNEQFF
d_call: NA; clone_size: NA; j_call: TRBJ1-6; v_call: TRBV19; cdr3_nt: TGTGCCAGTAGTATGAACCGTTTTGGGGGAGTTGGCCATAATTCACCCCTCCACTTT; cdr3_aa: CASSMNRFGGVGHNSPLHF
d_call: TRBD2; clone_size: NA; j_call: TRBJ2-7; v_call: TRBV4-2; cdr3_nt: TGTGCCAGCAGCCAAGATCTTGCTAGCGGGAGTGGCGAGCAGTACTTC; cdr3_aa: CASSQDLASGSGEQYF
d_call: NA; clone_size: NA; j_call: TRBJ1-1; v_call: TRBV2; cdr3_nt: TGTGCCAGCAGTGCTCGGAGGCAGCCGAACACTGAAGCTTTCTTT; cdr3_aa: CASSARRQPNTEAFF
d_call: TRBD2; clone_size: NA; j_call: TRBJ2-3; v_call: TRBV10-3; cdr3_nt: TGTGCCATCAGTCCCGGTAAGCGGGAAGGTGGCACAGATACGCAGTATTTT; cdr3_aa: CAISPGKREGGTDTQYF
d_call: TRBD2; clone_size: NA; j_call: TRBJ2-1; v_call: TRBV4-2; cdr3_nt: TGTGCCAGCAGCCTGGAAGCGGGGGGGCACAATGAGCAGTTCTTC; cdr3_aa: CASSLEAGGHNEQFF
d_call: NA; clone_size: NA; j_call: TRBJ1-2; v_call: TRBV6-6; cdr3_nt: TGTGCCAGCAGTTACCCGGGAGGGGCGGTGACGGGCTACACCTTC; cdr3_aa: CASSYPGGAVTGYTF
d_call: TRBD1; clone_size: NA; j_call: TRBJ2-5; v_call: TRBV6-5; cdr3_nt: TGTGCCAGCAGTTACGACTTGACAGGGGGAGAGACCCAGTACTTC; cdr3_aa: CASSYDLTGGETQYF
d_call: TRBD1; clone_size: NA; j_call: TRBJ1-5; v_call: TRBV19; cdr3_nt: TGTGCCAGTAAGAGCTCGCCGGACAGGGGGCCTCAGCCCCAGCATTTT; cdr3_aa: CASKSSPDRGPQPQHF
d_call: NA; clone_size: NA; j_call: TRBJ2-2; v_call: TRBV6-5; cdr3_nt: TGTGCCAGCAGTCTGGGGGAAGCCGGGGAGCTGTTTTTT; cdr3_aa: CASSLGEAGELFF
d_call: NA; clone_size: NA; j_call: TRBJ2-2; v_call: TRBV7-9; cdr3_nt: TGTGCCAGCAGCTTAGACGGGACTATCCAGGGGGCCGGGGAGCTGTTTTTT; cdr3_aa: CASSLDGTIQGAGELFF
d_call: NA; clone_size: NA; j_call: TRBJ1-1; v_call: TRBV19; cdr3_nt: TGTGCCAGTAGGTTATATGAAGACACTGAAGCTTTCTTT; cdr3_aa: CASRLYEDTEAFF
d_call: NA; clone_size: NA; j_call: TRBJ2-3; v_call: TRBV30; cdr3_nt: TGTGCCTGGGTAGCGGCGAACACAGATACGCAGTATTTT; cdr3_aa: CAWVAANTDTQYF
d_call: NA; clone_size: NA; j_call: TRBJ1-4; v_call: TRBV18; cdr3_nt: TGTGCCAGCTCACCTTTCGCCACAGGACGCACTAATGAAAAACTGTTTTTT; cdr3_aa: CASSPFATGRTNEKLFF
d_call: TRBD1; clone_size: NA; j_call: TRBJ1-5; v_call: TRBV19; cdr3_nt: TGTGCCAGCTCACCCTTAGACAGGGGTAGCAATCAGCCCCAGCATTTT; cdr3_aa: CASSPLDRGSNQPQHF
d_call: TRBD2; clone_size: NA; j_call: TRBJ2-5; v_call: TRBV7-8; cdr3_nt: TGTGCCAGCAGCCCCGAGCCCGGGGGGGACCAAGAGACCCAGTACTTC; cdr3_aa: CASSPEPGGDQETQYF
d_call: NA; clone_size: NA; j_call: TRBJ2-1; v_call: TRBV5-1; cdr3_nt: TGCGCCAGCGACTCAGGGGGGACACAAAACAATGAGCAGTTCTTC; cdr3_aa: CASDSGGTQNNEQFF
d_call: TRBD1; clone_size: NA; j_call: TRBJ1-5; v_call: TRBV7-2; cdr3_nt: TGTGCCAGCAGCTTAGCTATCCAGGGGGGCAATCAGCCCCAGCATTTT; cdr3_aa: CASSLAIQGGNQPQHF
d_call: NA; clone_size: NA; j_call: TRBJ2-5; v_call: TRBV27; cdr3_nt: TGTGCCAGCAGTTTCGGGGCGGGATTAGAGACCCAGTACTTC; cdr3_aa: CASSFGAGLETQYF
d_call: NA; clone_size: few; j_call: TRBJ1-5; v_call: TRBV10-3; cdr3_nt: TGTGCCATCAGTGACAGCGGGTCGCGCAATCAGCCCCAGCATTTT; cdr3_aa: CAISDSGSRNQPQHF
d_call: TRBD1; clone_size: once; j_call: TRBJ2-5; v_call: TRBV4-3; cdr3_nt: TGCGCCAGCAGCCAGGACCGGGACAGGGGATACGGAGAGACCCAGTACTTC; cdr3_aa: CASSQDRDRGYGETQYF
d_call: NA; clone_size: NA; j_call: TRBJ1-1; v_call: TRBV11-3; cdr3_nt: TGTGCCAGCAGCTGGGGTAACACTGAAGCTTTCTTT; cdr3_aa: CASSWGNTEAFF
d_call: TRBD1; clone_size: once; j_call: TRBJ1-1; v_call: TRBV29-1; cdr3_nt: TGCAGCGTCAGGGGGGGATTGAACACTGAAGCTTTCTTT; cdr3_aa: CSVRGGLNTEAFF
d_call: NA; clone_size: NA; j_call: TRBJ2-2; v_call: TRBV18; cdr3_nt: TGTGCCAGCTCCCTACGCGGGGACACCGGGGAGCTGTTTTTT; cdr3_aa: CASSLRGDTGELFF
d_call: NA; clone_size: NA; j_call: TRBJ2-5; v_call: TRBV5-4; cdr3_nt: TGTGCCAGCACCCTGCCCCAATCAGGCTCGGAGACCCAGTACTTC; cdr3_aa: CASTLPQSGSETQYF
d_call: NA; clone_size: NA; j_call: TRBJ2-5; v_call: TRBV28; cdr3_nt: TGTGCCAGCAACCTGGGGGCTACAGGGATGAGAAAGACCCAGTACTTC; cdr3_aa: CASNLGATGMRKTQYF
d_call: TRBD1; clone_size: once; j_call: TRBJ1-5; v_call: TRBV10-3; cdr3_nt: TGTGCCATCAGTGAGACAGGGGGGAATTTAGGCAATCAGCCCCAGCATTTT; cdr3_aa: CAISETGGNLGNQPQHF
d_call: TRBD1; clone_size: NA; j_call: TRBJ1-3; v_call: TRBV9; cdr3_nt: TGTGCCAGCAGCGCGTTTGGGACAGGGATTGGAAACACCATATATTTT; cdr3_aa: CASSAFGTGIGNTIYF
d_call: TRBD1; clone_size: NA; j_call: TRBJ2-5; v_call: TRBV29-1; cdr3_nt: TGCAGCGTTGACAGGGGGCAGAGGGAGACCCAGTACTTC; cdr3_aa: CSVDRGQRETQYF
d_call: TRBD1; clone_size: medium-sized; j_call: TRBJ2-1; v_call: TRBV19; cdr3_nt: TGTGCCAGTAACCCTCTGACAGGGGGCGCATCGGCGCAGTTCTTC; cdr3_aa: CASNPLTGGASAQFF
d_call: NA; clone_size: NA; j_call: TRBJ1-2; v_call: TRBV5-1; cdr3_nt: TGCGCCAGCAGCTTGGAAAGGGGCTCCTCTCGTGGCTACACCTTC; cdr3_aa: CASSLERGSSRGYTF
d_call: NA; clone_size: NA; j_call: TRBJ2-7; v_call: TRBV2; cdr3_nt: TGTGCCAGCAGCGGCGGGTCAGGGTATTACGAGCAGTACTTC; cdr3_aa: CASSGGSGYYEQYF
d_call: TRBD1; clone_size: NA; j_call: TRBJ1-4; v_call: TRBV19; cdr3_nt: TGTGCCAGTAGTACCCAGGGGGGGCGGACAGAAAAACTGTTTTTT; cdr3_aa: CASSTQGGRTEKLFF
d_call: NA; clone_size: NA; j_call: TRBJ1-5; v_call: TRBV19; cdr3_nt: TGTGCCAGTAGTAGGTCTCAAGTAGAGCCCCAGCATTTT; cdr3_aa: CASSRSQVEPQHF
d_call: TRBD1; clone_size: few; j_call: TRBJ2-2; v_call: TRBV28; cdr3_nt: TGTGCCAGCAGTTTCATAGGACAGGGAGACACCGGGGAGCTGTTTTTT; cdr3_aa: CASSFIGQGDTGELFF
d_call: TRBD1; clone_size: few; j_call: TRBJ1-5; v_call: TRBV19; cdr3_nt: TGTGCCAGTAGTATAGGCGGGACAGGCGGTCAGCCCCAGCATTTT; cdr3_aa: CASSIGGTGGQPQHF
d_call: NA; clone_size: NA; j_call: TRBJ2-2; v_call: TRBV18; cdr3_nt: TGTGCCAGCTCACCAACGTTGCGGCTGCCCGGCGGGGAGCTGTTTTTT; cdr3_aa: CASSPTLRLPGGELFF
d_call: NA; clone_size: NA; j_call: TRBJ2-1; v_call: TRBV5-1; cdr3_nt: TGCGCCAGCAGCCAAGGGACCGGCCAACTGGAGCAGTTCTTC; cdr3_aa: CASSQGTGQLEQFF
d_call: NA; clone_size: NA; j_call: TRBJ1-1; v_call: TRBV7-8; cdr3_nt: TGTGCCAGCATCTCAAAACCACAGGAGAACACTGAAGCTTTCTTT; cdr3_aa: CASISKPQENTEAFF